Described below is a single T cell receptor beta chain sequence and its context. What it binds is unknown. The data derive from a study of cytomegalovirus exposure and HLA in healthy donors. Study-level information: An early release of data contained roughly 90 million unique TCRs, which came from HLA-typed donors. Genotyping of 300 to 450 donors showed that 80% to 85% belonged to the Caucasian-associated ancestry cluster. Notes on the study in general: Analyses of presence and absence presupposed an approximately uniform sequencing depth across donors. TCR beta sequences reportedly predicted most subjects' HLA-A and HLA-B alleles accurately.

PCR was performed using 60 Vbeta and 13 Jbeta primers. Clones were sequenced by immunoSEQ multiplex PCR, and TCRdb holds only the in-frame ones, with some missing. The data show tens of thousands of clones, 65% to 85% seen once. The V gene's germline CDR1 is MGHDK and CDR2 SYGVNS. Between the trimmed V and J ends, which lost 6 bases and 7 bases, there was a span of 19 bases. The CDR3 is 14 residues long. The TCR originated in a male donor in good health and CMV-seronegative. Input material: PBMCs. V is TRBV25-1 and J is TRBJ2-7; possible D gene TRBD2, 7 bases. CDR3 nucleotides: TGTGCCAGCAGAAGGGGGGGGGCGACTGGGGAGCAGTACTTC. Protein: CASRRGGATGEQYF.